The rows below give T cell receptor beta chains drawn from one sample of a study of blood T cells in healthy people across ages. TCRdb re-called the 5' RACE reads with MiXCR, one entry per CDR3 protein. Of around 1,500,000 distinct CDR3 sequences in the sample, approximately 28% were seen once. Sequencing input: blood. The receptor set was obtained from a woman in her thirties in good health. The CDR3 runs from the conserved cysteine through the conserved F or W. D genes are given only for firm matches. Only some rows state a clone size, as once, few, many or a class for expanded clones.

j_call v_call clone_size d_call cdr3_aa cdr3_nt
TRBJ2-4 TRBV7-6 many - CASSSLLAKNIQYF TGTGCCAGCAGCTCCCTTTTGGCCAAAAACATTCAGTACTTC
TRBJ2-5 TRBV5-1 few TRBD2 CASSQSGGVGTETQYF TGCGCCAGCAGCCAAAGCGGGGGGGTAGGAACGGAGACCCAGTACTTC
TRBJ1-2 TRBV5-5 - - CASSPGEYVGYTF TGTGCCAGCAGCCCTGGAGAGTATGTCGGCTACACCTTC
TRBJ2-5 TRBV3-1 - - CASSPPTGQETQYF TGTGCCAGCAGCCCCCCGACGGGACAAGAGACCCAGTACTTC
TRBJ1-2 TRBV11-2 few TRBD1 CASSLQGEGYGYTF TGTGCCAGCAGCTTACAGGGGGAAGGATATGGCTACACCTTC
TRBJ1-1 TRBV29-1 many - CSAVSPNTEAFF TGCAGCGCCGTAAGTCCGAACACTGAAGCTTTCTTT
TRBJ2-7 TRBV19 - TRBD2 CASSIAAGDSYEQYF TGTGCCAGTAGTATAGCGGCGGGGGACTCCTACGAGCAGTACTTC
TRBJ2-7 TRBV7-2 few - CASSSWPSRQDYEQYF TGTGCCAGCAGCTCATGGCCTAGTCGTCAGGACTACGAGCAGTACTTC
TRBJ2-1 TRBV12-3/TRBV12-4 - - CASSPYRNEQFF TGTGCCAGCAGTCCCTACCGCAATGAGCAGTTCTTC
TRBJ1-1 TRBV9 - - CASSVVGRAEAFF TGTGCCAGCAGCGTAGTAGGCAGGGCCGAAGCTTTCTTT
TRBJ2-7 TRBV6-5 many TRBD2 CASIDVTSGYEQYF TGTGCCAGCATAGACGTAACTAGCGGGTACGAGCAGTACTTC
TRBJ2-3 TRBV10-3 many TRBD2 CATKPGGSTDTQYF TGTGCCACCAAACCCGGGGGGAGCACAGATACGCAGTATTTT
TRBJ2-5 TRBV20-1 - - CSAGPVGETQYF TGCAGTGCTGGCCCTGTGGGGGAGACCCAGTACTTC
TRBJ2-3 TRBV25-1 few - CASRTSSITDTQYF TGTGCCAGCAGAACTTCTTCCATCACAGATACGCAGTATTTT
TRBJ1-2 TRBV5-5 many TRBD1 CASRGTGGYGYTF TGTGCCAGCAGGGGGACAGGAGGCTATGGCTACACCTTC
TRBJ1-6 TRBV5-5 - - CASSPTGRDYNSPLHF TGTGCCAGCAGCCCAACAGGCAGGGACTATAATTCACCCCTCCACTTT
TRBJ1-2 TRBV2 - - CASRERGYTF TGTGCCAGCCGGGAGAGGGGCTACACCTTC
TRBJ1-1 TRBV29-1 - - CSVEATANTEAFF TGCAGCGTTGAAGCGACAGCGAACACTGAAGCTTTCTTT
TRBJ2-2 TRBV11-3 - TRBD2 CASSLEISSGIPGELFF TGTGCCAGCAGCTTAGAAATTTCTAGCGGGATCCCCGGGGAGCTGTTTTTT
TRBJ1-2 TRBV19 - - CASSTASTAYNHYTF TGTGCCAGTAGTACCGCCTCGACAGCTTATAACCACTACACCTTC
TRBJ2-1 TRBV7-2 few - CASRIQGSEQFF TGTGCCAGCAGAATACAGGGTAGTGAGCAGTTCTTC
TRBJ2-3 TRBV6-5 few - CASAPNSADHTDTQYF TGTGCCAGCGCACCCAATAGCGCGGACCACACAGATACGCAGTATTTT
TRBJ2-1 TRBV14 - TRBD2 CASSQVAGHREFF TGTGCCAGCAGTCAGGTAGCGGGACATAGAGAGTTCTTC
TRBJ2-5 TRBV12-3/TRBV12-4 many - CASSQPEGETQYF TGTGCCAGCAGCCAGCCGGAGGGAGAGACCCAGTACTTC
TRBJ2-5 TRBV5-5 many - CASSLVAAQETQYF TGTGCCAGCAGCTTGGTGGCGGCTCAAGAGACCCAGTACTTC
TRBJ2-1 TRBV12-3/TRBV12-4 few - CASSRQENNEQFF TGTGCCAGCAGTAGACAGGAAAACAATGAGCAGTTCTTC
TRBJ2-1 TRBV18 - TRBD1 CASSRSGTGDNEQFF TGTGCCAGCTCTCGTTCCGGGACAGGTGACAATGAGCAGTTCTTC
TRBJ2-5 TRBV15 - - CATSRGMAYQETLYF TGTGCCACCAGCAGAGGGATGGCCTACCAAGAGACCCTGTACTTC
TRBJ2-3 TRBV4-2 many TRBD1 CASSPRDRATDTQYF TGTGCCAGCAGCCCCCGGGACAGAGCCACAGATACGCAGTATTTT
TRBJ2-7 TRBV4-1 many - CASSQEGADEQYF TGCGCCAGCAGCCAAGAGGGGGCCGACGAGCAGTACTTC
TRBJ2-5 TRBV12-3/TRBV12-4 many TRBD2 CASSLSGLEKTQYF TGTGCCAGCAGTTTATCCGGACTAGAGAAGACCCAGTACTTC
TRBJ2-7 TRBV11-2 few - CASRDSRSREQYF TGTGCCAGCAGGGATAGCCGTAGCCGCGAGCAGTACTTC
TRBJ2-5 TRBV12-3/TRBV12-4 few TRBD1 CASSPNRGTQTQYF TGTGCCAGCAGCCCAAACAGGGGTACTCAGACCCAGTACTTC
TRBJ2-4 TRBV7-2 few - CASRITGSQGIQYF TGTGCCAGCAGAATTACAGGGAGCCAAGGCATTCAGTACTTC
TRBJ2-6 TRBV4-2 many - CASSQALSSGANVLTF TGTGCCAGCAGCCAAGCGTTAAGCTCTGGGGCCAACGTCCTGACTTTC
TRBJ2-7 TRBV6-2/TRBV6-3 few - CASSFYPGLPNSYEQYF TGTGCCAGCAGTTTCTACCCCGGACTCCCGAACTCCTACGAGCAGTACTTC
TRBJ2-3 TRBV12-3/TRBV12-4 - TRBD2 CASSHFTLSGGTSDTQYF TGTGCCAGCAGTCACTTCACCCTTAGCGGGGGGACTTCAGATACGCAGTATTTT
TRBJ2-1 TRBV4-2 - TRBD2 CASPGLAGTVAWNEQFF TGTGCCAGTCCGGGACTAGCGGGGACGGTGGCTTGGAATGAGCAGTTCTTC
TRBJ1-1 TRBV27 - TRBD1 CASRLIDRQGAEAFF TGTGCCAGCAGATTAATAGACCGACAGGGGGCTGAAGCTTTCTTT
TRBJ2-4 TRBV2 few - CASSEALSLAKNIQYF TGTGCCAGCAGTGAAGCGCTTTCCCTAGCCAAAAACATTCAGTACTTC
TRBJ2-5 TRBV25-1 - - CASSATRKETQYF TGTGCCAGCAGTGCGACGCGGAAGGAGACCCAGTACTTC